This T cell receptor (beta chain) was identified during a study of beta chain features in type 1 diabetes. Whole-study findings and limits: There were fewer insertions and more deletions at the VDJ junctions of type 1 diabetes patients. TCRB CDR3 length was moderately but significantly reduced in all four CD4+ subsets of Type 1 diabetes patients.

Comments on this clone: Its antigen is unknown.

V lost 8 bases to trimming and J lost 12 bases, with 17 bases between them. The germline gives CDR1 DFQATT, CDR2 SNEGSKA (reference sequence). The CDR3 is 11 amino acids. Expressed TCRB transcripts were sequenced because the entire RNA isolate underwent reverse transcription. Some clones are missing from TCRdb's copy, which holds only in-frame ones; the method was immunoSEQ multiplex PCR. The repertoire holds around 340,000 clones, with 9.3% as singletons. This sequence joins TRBV20-1 and TRBJ2-1; D may be TRBD1 (5 bases). This receptor was taken from a man aged 30 to 39 with type 1 diabetes. Material: central memory CD4+ T cells from blood. Here the CDR3 DNA reads TGCAGTTCCTACACAGGATCTCTGCAGTTCTTC. Translating it yields CSSYTGSLQFF.